The sequence of this T cell receptor beta chain was determined in a study of radiotherapy plus CTLA-4 blockade in lung cancer. Focal radiation with ipilimumab CTLA-4 blockade was given to patients with chemo-refractory metastatic non-small-cell lung cancer. Study-wide findings and caveats: Radiotherapy plus ipilimumab was followed by expansion in blood of tumor-derived TCR clones.

For this clone: Its antigen is not identified.

Generated by immunoSEQ multiplex PCR, the TCRdb table keeps only in-frame clones and is missing some. Of 60,000 or so clones in the sample, around four fifths were seen once. The receptor was isolated from a human donor with non-small cell lung cancer who had a partial response to radiotherapy plus ipilimumab. The sequences come from peripheral blood, collected from a patient treated with radiotherapy plus ipilimumab.

This CDR3 is CASSFHREKLFF. The CDR3 DNA is TGTGCCAGCAGCTTTCACAGGGAAAAACTGTTTTTT. V and J are TRBV7-9 and TRBJ1-4, with D maybe TRBD1 (5 bases). The CDR3 runs 12 residues. Trimming pared 3 bases from V and 8 bases from J, leaving 7 bases between. CDR1 SEHNR and CDR2 FQNEAQ come from the germline V gene (reference sequence). Full variable domain (outside the CDR3, taken from reference TRBV7-9 and TRBJ1-4): DTGVSQNPRHKITKRGQNVTFRCDPISEHNRLYWYRQTLGQGPEFLTYFQNEAQLEKSRLLSDRFSAERPKGSFSTLEIQRTEQGDSAMYLCASSFHREKLFFGSGTQLSVL.